Listed below are T cell receptor beta chains from one sample, sequenced in a study of response to subunit inactivated influenza vaccine. TCRdb re-called the RT-PCR reads with MiXCR, one entry per CDR3 protein. The sample carries some 180,000 distinct CDR3 sequences, around 9% recorded once. Source: non-naive T cells sorted from PBMCs, taken on the day of vaccination. Receptors originate from a man aged 45-60 years who received an inactivated influenza vaccine. The CDR3 runs from the conserved cysteine through the conserved F or W. The D gene is left open where the match is weak. Size is stated for part of the rows, as once, few or many counts, or as a class when the clone is expanded.

d_gene,abundance,len,v_gene,j_gene,CDR3nt,CDR3aa
TRBD1,NA,16,TRBV13,TRBJ1-6,TGTGCCAGCAGCATCCGGGACAGGGATCATAATTCACCCCTCCACTTT,CASSIRDRDHNSPLHF
TRBD1,many,13,TRBV19,TRBJ1-1,TGTGCCAGTAGTACGACAGGGTTGGCTGAAGCTTTCTTT,CASSTTGLAEAFF
TRBD1,many,15,TRBV12-3/TRBV12-4,TRBJ1-2,TGTGCCAGCAGTCCCGGGACAGGGGGGCGTTGGGGCTACACCTTC,CASSPGTGGRWGYTF
NA,few,15,TRBV28,TRBJ1-3,TGTGCCAGCAGTTCAACTTTCGGAACTGGAAACACCATATATTTT,CASSSTFGTGNTIYF
NA,NA,15,TRBV5-1,TRBJ2-7,TGCGCCAGCAGCTTGGGGGGGACCCGAACCTACGAGCAGTACTTC,CASSLGGTRTYEQYF
NA,few,13,TRBV2,TRBJ2-1,TGTGCCAGCAGTGTTTGGGGTGAGAATGAGCAGTTCTTC,CASSVWGENEQFF
TRBD1,many,16,TRBV5-6,TRBJ1-1,TGTGCCAGCAGCTTGGGACAGGGTGTTATGAACACTGAAGCTTTCTTT,CASSLGQGVMNTEAFF
TRBD1,many,16,TRBV27,TRBJ2-3,TGTGCCAGCACCGTTTGGGGGACAGGGGGCACAGATACGCAGTATTTT,CASTVWGTGGTDTQYF
TRBD2,few,14,TRBV20-1,TRBJ2-3,TGCAGTGCTAGGTTAGCGGGGGGGTTAGATACGCAGTATTTT,CSARLAGGLDTQYF
TRBD1,few,13,TRBV29-1,TRBJ1-5,TGCAGCGTTGGTGGACAGGGCAATCAGCCCCAGCATTTT,CSVGGQGNQPQHF
NA,few,13,TRBV7-9,TRBJ2-7,TGTGCCAGCAGCTTAGTAGGGGGGGACGAGCAGTACTTC,CASSLVGGDEQYF
TRBD2,few,14,TRBV10-3,TRBJ2-1,TGTGCCATCAGTGGCTGGGAGGGAACAAATGAGCAGTTCTTC,CAISGWEGTNEQFF
TRBD1,many,15,TRBV30,TRBJ2-2,TGTGCCTGGAGTTCCGGGACAGGTCACACCGGGGAGCTGTTTTTT,CAWSSGTGHTGELFF
NA,NA,13,TRBV28,TRBJ1-1,TGTGCCAGCAGTTTTGTACTAAACACTGAAGCTTTCTTT,CASSFVLNTEAFF
NA,few,13,TRBV18,TRBJ1-1,TGTGCCAGCTCAAGAGAGATGAACACTGAAGCTTTCTTT,CASSREMNTEAFF
NA,few,13,TRBV10-3,TRBJ2-2,TGTGCCATCAGTGACCCTAACACCGGGGAGCTGTTTTTT,CAISDPNTGELFF
NA,NA,15,TRBV3-1,TRBJ1-5,TGTGCCAGCAGACTACAGGAGAGCAGCAATCAGCCCCAGCATTTT,CASRLQESSNQPQHF
NA,NA,15,TRBV15,TRBJ2-5,TGTGCCACCAGCCCGATAGGACGAAATCAAGAGACCCAGTACTTC,CATSPIGRNQETQYF
TRBD1,few,15,TRBV4-1,TRBJ1-5,TGCGCCAGCAGCCAAGTAATAGGGGGCGTTCAGCCCCAGCATTTT,CASSQVIGGVQPQHF
TRBD1,NA,19,TRBV20-1,TRBJ2-1,TGCAGTGCTAGAGATGGGACAGGGAGACAGCGGTACCTACGGGATGAGCAGTTCTTC,CSARDGTGRQRYLRDEQFF
TRBD2,many,13,TRBV25-1,TRBJ2-7,TGTGCCAGCAGGGCTGCGGGGGCCTACGAGCAGTACTTC,CASRAAGAYEQYF
NA,few,13,TRBV20-1,TRBJ2-7,TGCAGTGCTAGAGGCCTCCAGGGTTACGAGCAGTACTTC,CSARGLQGYEQYF